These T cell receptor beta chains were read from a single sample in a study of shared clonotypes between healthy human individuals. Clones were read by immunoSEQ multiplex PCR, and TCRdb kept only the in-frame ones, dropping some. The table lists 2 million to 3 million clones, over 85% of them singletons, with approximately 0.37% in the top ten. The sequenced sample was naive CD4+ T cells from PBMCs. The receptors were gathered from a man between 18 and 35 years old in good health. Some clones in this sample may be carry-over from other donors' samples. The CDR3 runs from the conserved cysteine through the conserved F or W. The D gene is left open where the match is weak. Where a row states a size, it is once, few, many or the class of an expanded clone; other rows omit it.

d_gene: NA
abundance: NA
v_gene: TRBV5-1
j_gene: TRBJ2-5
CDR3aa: CASSLAGSTPETQYF
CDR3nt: TGCGCCAGCAGCTTGGCCGGATCGACCCCAGAGACCCAGTACTTC

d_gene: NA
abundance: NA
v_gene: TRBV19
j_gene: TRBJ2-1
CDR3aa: CATKGIYNEQFF
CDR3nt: TGTGCCACCAAAGGGATCTACAATGAGCAGTTCTTC

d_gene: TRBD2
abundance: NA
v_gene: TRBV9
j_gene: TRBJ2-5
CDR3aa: CASSAGVAGGFGETQYF
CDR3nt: TGTGCCAGCAGCGCCGGAGTAGCGGGAGGGTTTGGAGAGACCCAGTACTTC

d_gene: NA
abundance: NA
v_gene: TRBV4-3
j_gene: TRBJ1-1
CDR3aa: CASSQGPRDTEAFF
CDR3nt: TGCGCCAGCAGCCAGGGCCCCCGGGACACTGAAGCTTTCTTT

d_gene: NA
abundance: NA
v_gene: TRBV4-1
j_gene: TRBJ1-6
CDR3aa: CASSAGTQGNSPLHF
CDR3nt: TGCGCCAGCAGCGCGGGTACGCAGGGAAATTCACCCCTCCACTTT

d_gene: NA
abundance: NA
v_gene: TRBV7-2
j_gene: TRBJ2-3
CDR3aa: CASSLRVPDTQYF
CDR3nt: TGTGCCAGCAGCTTAAGGGTCCCAGATACGCAGTATTTT

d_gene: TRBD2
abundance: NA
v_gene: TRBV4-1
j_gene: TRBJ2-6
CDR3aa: CASSQALAGISGANVLTF
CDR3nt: TGCGCCAGCAGCCAAGCCCTAGCGGGGATCTCTGGGGCCAACGTCCTGACTTTC

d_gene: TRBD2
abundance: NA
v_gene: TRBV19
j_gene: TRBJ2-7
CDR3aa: CASSIFASGNYEQYF
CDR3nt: TGTGCCAGTAGTATATTTGCTAGCGGGAACTACGAGCAGTACTTC

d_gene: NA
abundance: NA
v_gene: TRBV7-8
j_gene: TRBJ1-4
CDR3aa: CASSLVSEKLFF
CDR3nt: TGTGCCAGCAGCTTAGTATCAGAAAAACTGTTTTTT

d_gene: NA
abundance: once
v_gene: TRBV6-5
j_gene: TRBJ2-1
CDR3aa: CASSYRREGYEQFF
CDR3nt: TGTGCCAGCAGTTATCGGCGGGAAGGGTATGAGCAGTTCTTC

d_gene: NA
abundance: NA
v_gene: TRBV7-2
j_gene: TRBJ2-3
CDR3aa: CASSLERDTQYF
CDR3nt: TGTGCCAGCAGCTTAGAGCGGGATACGCAGTATTTT

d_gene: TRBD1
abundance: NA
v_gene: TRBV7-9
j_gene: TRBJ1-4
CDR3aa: CASSLGQGSEKLFF
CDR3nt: TGTGCCAGCAGCCTAGGACAGGGCAGCGAAAAACTGTTTTTT

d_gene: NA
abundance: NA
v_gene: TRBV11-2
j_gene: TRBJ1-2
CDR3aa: CASSLKVGDRVYGYTF
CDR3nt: TGTGCCAGCAGCCTCAAAGTCGGTGATCGGGTGTATGGCTACACCTTC

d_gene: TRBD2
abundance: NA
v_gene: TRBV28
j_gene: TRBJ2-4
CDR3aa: CASSPPGTSGTRLAKNIQYF
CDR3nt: TGTGCCAGCAGTCCTCCCGGGACTAGCGGGACTAGACTAGCCAAAAACATTCAGTACTTC

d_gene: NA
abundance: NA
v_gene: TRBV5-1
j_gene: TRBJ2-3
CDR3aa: CASSEQGTDTQYF
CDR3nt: TGCGCCAGCTCAGAACAGGGCACAGATACGCAGTATTTT

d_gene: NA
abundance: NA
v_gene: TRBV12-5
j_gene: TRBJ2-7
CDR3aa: CASGLVSRGRTYEQYF
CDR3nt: TGTGCTAGTGGTTTGGTAAGCCGGGGACGCACCTACGAGCAGTACTTC

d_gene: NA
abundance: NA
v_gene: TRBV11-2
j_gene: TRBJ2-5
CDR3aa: CASSLARTSQETQYF
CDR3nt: TGTGCCAGCAGCTTAGCGAGGACAAGCCAAGAGACCCAGTACTTC

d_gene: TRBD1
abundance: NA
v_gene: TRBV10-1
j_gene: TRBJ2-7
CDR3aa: CASSSTGQDSYEQYF
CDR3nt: TGCGCCAGCAGTTCGACGGGACAGGACTCCTACGAGCAGTACTTC

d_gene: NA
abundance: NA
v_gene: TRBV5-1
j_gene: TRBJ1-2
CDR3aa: CASSADSYGYTF
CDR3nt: TGCGCCAGCAGCGCGGACAGCTATGGCTACACCTTC

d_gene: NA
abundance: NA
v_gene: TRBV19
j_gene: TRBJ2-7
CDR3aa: CASSRNADSYEQYF
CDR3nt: TGTGCCAGTAGTCGGAACGCTGACTCCTACGAGCAGTACTTC

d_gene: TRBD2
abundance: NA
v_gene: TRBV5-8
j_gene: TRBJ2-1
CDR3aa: CASSLGGSVSYNEQFF
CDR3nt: TGTGCCAGCAGCCTGGGGGGGAGTGTCTCCTACAATGAGCAGTTCTTC

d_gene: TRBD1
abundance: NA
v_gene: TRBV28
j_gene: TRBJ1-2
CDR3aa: CASSSPGTADGYTF
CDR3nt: TGTGCCAGCAGTTCCCCCGGGACAGCAGATGGCTACACCTTC

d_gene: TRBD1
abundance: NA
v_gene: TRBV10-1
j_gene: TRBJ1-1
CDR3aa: CASSPGTVLNTEAFF
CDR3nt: TGCGCCAGCAGTCCCGGGACAGTGCTAAACACTGAAGCTTTCTTT

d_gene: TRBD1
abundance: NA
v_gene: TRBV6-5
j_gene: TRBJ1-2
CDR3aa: CASIRDRNSGYTF
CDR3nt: TGTGCCAGCATACGGGACAGGAATAGCGGCTACACCTTC

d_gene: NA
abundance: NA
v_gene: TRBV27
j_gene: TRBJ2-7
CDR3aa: CASSFSSDSGYYEQYF
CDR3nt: TGTGCCAGCAGTTTTTCCTCGGACAGTGGATACTACGAGCAGTACTTC

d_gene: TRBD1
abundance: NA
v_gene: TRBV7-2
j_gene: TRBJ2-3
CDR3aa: CASSFLGTGATDTQYF
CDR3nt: TGTGCCAGCAGCTTCCTCGGGACAGGGGCGACAGATACGCAGTATTTT

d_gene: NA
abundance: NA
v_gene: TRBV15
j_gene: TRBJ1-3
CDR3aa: CATSPGRAAGNTIYF
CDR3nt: TGTGCCACCAGCCCAGGGAGAGCGGCTGGAAACACCATATATTTT

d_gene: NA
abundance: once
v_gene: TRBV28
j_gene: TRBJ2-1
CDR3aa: CASKVTPSYNEQFF
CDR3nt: TGTGCCAGCAAGGTGACCCCCTCTTACAATGAGCAGTTCTTC

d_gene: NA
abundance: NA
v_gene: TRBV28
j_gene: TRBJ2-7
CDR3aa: CASSPGTTLGPSEQYF
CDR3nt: TGTGCCAGCAGCCCTGGTACCACCTTGGGCCCTTCCGAGCAGTACTTC

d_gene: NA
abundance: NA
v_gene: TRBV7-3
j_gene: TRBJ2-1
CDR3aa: CASSEAGRDEQFF
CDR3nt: TGTGCCAGCAGCGAGGCAGGTCGGGATGAGCAGTTCTTC

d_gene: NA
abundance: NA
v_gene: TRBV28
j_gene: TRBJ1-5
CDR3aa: CASRPAGAGNQPQHF
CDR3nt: TGTGCCAGCAGACCAGCCGGGGCTGGAAATCAGCCCCAGCATTTT

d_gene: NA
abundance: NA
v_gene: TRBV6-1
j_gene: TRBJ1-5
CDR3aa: CASRESDHQPQHF
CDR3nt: TGTGCCAGCAGGGAATCCGATCATCAGCCCCAGCATTTT

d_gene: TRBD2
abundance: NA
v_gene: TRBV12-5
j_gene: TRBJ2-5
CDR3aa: CASGLAPTSGRQETQYF
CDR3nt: TGTGCTAGTGGTTTGGCACCGACTAGCGGGAGGCAAGAGACCCAGTACTTC

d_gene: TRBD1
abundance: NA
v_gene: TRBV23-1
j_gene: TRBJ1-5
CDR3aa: CASTHPGTGASLNQPQHF
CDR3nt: TGCGCCAGCACCCATCCCGGGACAGGGGCTTCCCTCAATCAGCCCCAGCATTTT

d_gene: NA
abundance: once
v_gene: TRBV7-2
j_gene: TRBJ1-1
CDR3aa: CASSFDGSEAFF
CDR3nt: TGTGCCAGCAGCTTTGACGGATCTGAAGCTTTCTTT

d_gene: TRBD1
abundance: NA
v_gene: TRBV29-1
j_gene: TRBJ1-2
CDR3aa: CSVRRDRGRDGYTF
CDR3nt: TGCAGCGTTCGGAGGGACAGGGGAAGGGATGGCTACACCTTC

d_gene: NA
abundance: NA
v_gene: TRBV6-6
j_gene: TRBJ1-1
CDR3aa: CASSYGWLNTEAFF
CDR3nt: TGTGCCAGCAGTTACGGGTGGCTGAACACTGAAGCTTTCTTT

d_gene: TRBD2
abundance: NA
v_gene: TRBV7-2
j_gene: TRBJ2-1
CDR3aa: CASSFNRLAGRAYNEQFF
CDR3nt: TGTGCCAGCAGCTTCAATCGACTAGCGGGAAGGGCCTACAATGAGCAGTTCTTC